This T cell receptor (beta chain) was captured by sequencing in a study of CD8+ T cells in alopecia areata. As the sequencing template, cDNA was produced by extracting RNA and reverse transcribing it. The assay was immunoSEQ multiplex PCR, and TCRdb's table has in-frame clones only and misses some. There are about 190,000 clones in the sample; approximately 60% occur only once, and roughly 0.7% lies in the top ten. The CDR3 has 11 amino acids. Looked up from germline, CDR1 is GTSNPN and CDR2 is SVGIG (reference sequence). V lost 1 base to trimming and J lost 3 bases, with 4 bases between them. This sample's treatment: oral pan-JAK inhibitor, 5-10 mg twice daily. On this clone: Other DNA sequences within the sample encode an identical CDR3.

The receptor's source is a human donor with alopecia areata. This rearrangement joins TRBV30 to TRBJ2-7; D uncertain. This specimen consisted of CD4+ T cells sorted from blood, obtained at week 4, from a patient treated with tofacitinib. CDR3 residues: CAWSGSYEQYF. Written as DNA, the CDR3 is TGTGCCTGGAGTGGTAGCTACGAGCAGTACTTC.